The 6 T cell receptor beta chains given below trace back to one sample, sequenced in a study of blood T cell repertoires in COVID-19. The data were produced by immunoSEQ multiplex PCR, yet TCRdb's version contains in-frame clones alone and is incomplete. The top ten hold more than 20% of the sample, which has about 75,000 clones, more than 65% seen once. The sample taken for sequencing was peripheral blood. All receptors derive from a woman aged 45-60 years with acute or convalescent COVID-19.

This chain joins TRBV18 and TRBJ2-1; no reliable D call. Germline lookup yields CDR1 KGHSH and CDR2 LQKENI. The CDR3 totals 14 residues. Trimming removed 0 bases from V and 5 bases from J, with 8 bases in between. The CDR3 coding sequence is TGTGCCAGCTCACCACCTAGCCTAGACAATGAGCAGTTCTTC. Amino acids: CASSPPSLDNEQFF. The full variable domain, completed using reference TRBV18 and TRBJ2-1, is NAGVMQNPRHLVRRRGQEARLRCSPMKGHSHVYWYRQLPEEGLKFMVYLQKENIIDESGMPKERFSAEFPKEGPSILRIQQVVRGDSAAYFCASSPPSLDNEQFFGPGTRLTVL.

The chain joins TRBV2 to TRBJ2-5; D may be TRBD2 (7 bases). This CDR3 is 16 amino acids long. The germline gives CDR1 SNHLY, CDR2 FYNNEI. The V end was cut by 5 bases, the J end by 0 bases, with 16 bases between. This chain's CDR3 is CASSLGGATYQETQYF. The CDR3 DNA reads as TGTGCCAGCAGTTTAGGGGGGGCGACGTACCAAGAGACCCAGTACTTC.

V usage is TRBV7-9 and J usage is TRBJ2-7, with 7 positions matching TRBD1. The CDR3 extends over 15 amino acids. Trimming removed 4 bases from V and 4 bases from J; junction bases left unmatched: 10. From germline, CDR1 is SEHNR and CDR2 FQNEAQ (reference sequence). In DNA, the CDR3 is TGTGCCAGCAGCTCTCCGGGACAGTCCCGTTACGAGCAGTACTTC. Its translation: CASSSPGQSRYEQYF.

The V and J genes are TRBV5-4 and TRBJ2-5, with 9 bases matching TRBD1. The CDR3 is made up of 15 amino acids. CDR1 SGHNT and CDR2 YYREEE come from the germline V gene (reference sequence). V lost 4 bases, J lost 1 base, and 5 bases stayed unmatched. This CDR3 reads CASSRPGQGQETQYF. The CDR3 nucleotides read TGTGCCAGCAGCCGGCCGGGACAGGGCCAAGAGACCCAGTACTTC.

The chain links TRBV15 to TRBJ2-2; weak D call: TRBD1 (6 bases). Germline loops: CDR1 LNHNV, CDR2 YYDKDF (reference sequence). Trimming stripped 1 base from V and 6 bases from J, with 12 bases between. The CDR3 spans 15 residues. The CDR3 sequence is CATSRAGTRAGELFF. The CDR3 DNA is TGTGCCACCAGCAGAGCCGGGACACGTGCCGGGGAGCTGTTTTTT.

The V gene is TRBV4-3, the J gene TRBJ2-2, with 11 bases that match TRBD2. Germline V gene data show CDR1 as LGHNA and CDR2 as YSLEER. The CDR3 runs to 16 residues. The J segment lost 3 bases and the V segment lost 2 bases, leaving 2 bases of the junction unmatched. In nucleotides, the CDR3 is TGCGCCAGCAGCCAATTAGCGGGGGGGTACACCGGGGAGCTGTTTTTT. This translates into CASSQLAGGYTGELFF.